A single sample is the source of the 28 T cell receptor beta chains below, sequenced in a study of blood T cell repertoires in COVID-19. Here immunoSEQ multiplex PCR was the method, and the copy in TCRdb shows in-frame clones only, minus some. Among 52,000 or so clones listed, approximately 91% were seen once. The specimen was peripheral blood. These TCRs come from a woman aged 80 or over with acute or convalescent COVID-19.

This chain joins TRBV7-2 and TRBJ2-2; perhaps TRBD1 as D (6 bases). V was cut by 5 bases and J by 6 bases, with 13 bases left in between. Germline CDR1 and CDR2: SGHTA and FQGNSA. The CDR3 is made up of 14 amino acids. DNA for the CDR3: TGTGCCAGCAGCACATACAGGGCATCCGGGGAGCTGTTTTTT. It encodes CASSTYRASGELFF. Supplemented by reference TRBV7-2 and TRBJ2-2, the full variable domain reads GAGVSQSPSNKVTEKGKDVELRCDPISGHTALYWYRQSLGQGLEFLIYFQGNSAPDKSGLPSDRFSAERTGGSVSTLTIQRTQQEDSAVYLCASSTYRASGELFFGEGSRLTVL.

The chain's CDR3 is CASSLALRGLDETQYF. In nucleotides, the CDR3 is TGTGCCAGCAGCCTGGCTCTCAGGGGGCTGGATGAGACCCAGTACTTC. V gene TRBV14 combines with J gene TRBJ2-5; 8 bases agree with TRBD1. J lost 5 bases, V lost 4 bases, and 12 bases had no gene match. Germline CDR1 is SGHDN and CDR2 is FVKESK. The CDR3 is 16 amino acids. The whole variable domain, remainder taken from reference TRBV14 and TRBJ2-5, is EAGVTQFPSHSVIEKGQTVTLRCDPISGHDNLYWYRRVMGKEIKFLLHFVKESKQDESGMPNNRFLAERTGGTYSTLKVQPAELEDSGVYFCASSLALRGLDETQYFGPGTRLLVL.

The V gene is TRBV4-2, the J gene TRBJ1-6, with D tentatively TRBD1 (6 bases). CDR3 size: 17 residues. Trimming cost V 0 bases and J 10 bases, with 19 bases left between them. Germline V gene sequence: CDR1 LGHNA, CDR2 YNFKEQ. CDR3 in DNA: TGTGCCAGCAGCCAAGATCCGGCATCAGGGGTGGGGTCACCCCTCCACTTT. Translated, it gives CASSQDPASGVGSPLHF.

This clone was recorded only once. This chain joins TRBV6-2 or TRBV6-3 and TRBJ2-1, with 11 bases lining up with TRBD2. J was trimmed by 0 bases and V by 6 bases; bases with no gene match: 7. The length of the CDR3 is 17 residues. CDR1 is MNHEY and CDR2 is SVGEGT in the germline V gene. The CDR3 DNA sequence: TGTGCCAGCAGCCCTAGCGGGAGGCCCAGCTCCTACAATGAGCAGTTCTTC. Encoded protein: CASSPSGRPSSYNEQFF.

This chain uses TRBV7-2 with TRBJ2-7; 8 bases match TRBD2. Trimming took 5 bases from V and 6 from J; bases not matched to a gene: 12. Germline CDR1 and CDR2: SGHTA and FQGNSA. This CDR3 comprises 15 residues. CDR3 protein: CASSQGLVLGGEQYF. In DNA, the CDR3 is TGTGCCAGCAGCCAGGGACTAGTATTGGGTGGCGAGCAGTACTTC.

This chain uses TRBV10-2 with TRBJ1-1; D unclear. The CDR3 runs 16 residues. Trimming removed 1 base at V and 2 bases at J, with 14 bases between. The germline V gene has CDR1 WSHSY and CDR2 SAAADI. The CDR3 bases are TGCGCCAGCAGTGAGTTCGGTGCGGGGTATAACACTGAAGCTTTCTTT. Translated, it gives CASSEFGAGYNTEAFF.

The chain joins TRBV3-1 (or the pseudogene TRBV3-2) to TRBJ1-2, with 9 bases matching TRBD1. Germline values: CDR1 LGHDT, CDR2 YNNKEL (reference sequence). Trimming removed 5 bases from V and 7 bases from J; junction bases left unmatched: 5. The CDR3 is made up of 13 amino acids. This chain's CDR3 is CASSWTGEGGYTF. The CDR3 nucleotides are TGTGCCAGCAGCTGGACAGGGGAGGGTGGCTACACCTTC.

V is TRBV7-2 and J is TRBJ2-1; 8 bases are shared with TRBD2. Germline V gene lookup returns CDR1 SGHTA and CDR2 FQGNSA. This CDR3 contains 16 residues. Trimming at V came to 3 bases and at J to 5 bases, leaving 9 bases not matched to a gene. CDR3 bases: TGTGCCAGCAGCTTTGATTCGGCGGGAGGTAACAATGAGCAGTTCTTC. It specifies CASSFDSAGGNNEQFF. The full variable domain, completed using reference TRBV7-2 and TRBJ2-1, is GAGVSQSPSNKVTEKGKDVELRCDPISGHTALYWYRQSLGQGLEFLIYFQGNSAPDKSGLPSDRFSAERTGGSVSTLTIQRTQQEDSAVYLCASSFDSAGGNNEQFFGPGTRLTVL.

V gene TRBV19 combines with J gene TRBJ2-7; D possibly corresponds to TRBD1 (7 bases). The CDR3 has 17 amino acids. Germline-derived CDR1 and CDR2 are LNHDA and SQIVND (reference sequence). Trimming took 1 base from V and 2 from J, leaving 18 bases between them. DNA for the CDR3: TGTGCCAGTAGTATAGCGCATGGGGGGACAGCCGCCTACGAGCAGTACTTC. It is translated as CASSIAHGGTAAYEQYF.

The chain carries TRBV6-5 and TRBJ2-7; 14 bases agree with TRBD2. V lost 7 bases to trimming and J lost 7 bases; unmatched junction nucleotides: 6. Germline V gives CDR1 MNHEY, CDR2 SVGAGI. This CDR3 spans 14 amino acids. The CDR3 DNA is TGTGCCAGCACCGGGACTAGCGGGAGTTGGGAGCAGTACTTC. Encoded protein: CASTGTSGSWEQYF.

The genes are TRBV18 and TRBJ2-3; 9 bases are a match to TRBD1. CDR1 is KGHSH and CDR2 is LQKENI in the germline V gene. V gave up 3 bases and J gave up 4 bases; unmatched junction bases: 8. This CDR3 is 16 amino acids long. The CDR3 coding sequence is TGTGCCAGCTCACCCCCGGACAGGGGAGGGGCAGATACGCAGTATTTT. This encodes CASSPPDRGGADTQYF.

The chain combines TRBV3-1 (or the pseudogene TRBV3-2) with TRBJ1-3; D may be TRBD1 (6 bases). Between the trimmed V and J ends, which lost 4 bases and 3 bases, there was a span of 19 bases. The length of the CDR3 is 17 residues. CDR1 and CDR2 (germline): LGHDT, YNNKEL (reference sequence). The chain's CDR3 is CASSPRGGGGLGNTIYF. The CDR3 nucleotides read TGTGCCAGCAGCCCTCGAGGGGGAGGGGGTCTTGGAAACACCATATATTTT.

The chain couples TRBV24-1 to TRBJ1-2; D is perhaps TRBD1 (6 bases). The V and J ends lost 4 bases and 3 bases respectively, with 17 bases between them. Germline values: CDR1 KGHDR, CDR2 SFDVKD. This CDR3 is built from 16 residues. The CDR3 bases are TGTGCCACCAGTGAATCGGACAGATCGTACCACTATGGCTACACCTTC. This encodes CATSESDRSYHYGYTF.

The genes are TRBV5-1 and TRBJ2-7; TRBD1 agrees at 7 bases. This CDR3 is 15 amino acids long. CDR1 is SGHRS, CDR2 YFSETQ, per germline. V was clipped by 4 bases and J by 3 bases; unmatched bases: 10. Here the CDR3 reads CASSHSGNRGYEQYF. The CDR3 bases are TGCGCCAGCAGCCATTCGGGGAACAGGGGCTACGAGCAGTACTTC.

The rearrangement joins TRBV27 to TRBJ1-5; D gene ambiguous. V shed 7 bases and J shed 0 bases, with 10 bases lying between them. The CDR3 extends over 14 amino acids. Looked up from germline, CDR1 is MNHEY and CDR2 is SMNVEV (reference sequence). The CDR3: CASNPLSSNQPQHF. DNA for the CDR3: TGTGCCAGCAACCCACTGAGTAGCAATCAGCCCCAGCATTTT.

The chain couples TRBV24-1 to TRBJ2-4; 7 nucleotides align to TRBD2. The trim removed 1 base at V and 0 bases at J, leaving 5 bases unmatched. The CDR3 covers 17 residues. Germline CDR1 and CDR2: KGHDR and SFDVKD. The DNA for the CDR3 is TGTGCCACCAGTGATTTTACACTAGCGATAGCCAAAAACATTCAGTACTTC. The encoded protein is CATSDFTLAIAKNIQYF.

The chain carries TRBV28 and TRBJ1-3; possibly TRBD1 for D (5 bases). The V end was cut by 10 bases, the J end by 8 bases, with 15 bases between. In germline, CDR1 is MDHEN, CDR2 SYDVKM. The CDR3 covers 12 residues. The CDR3 DNA reads as TGTGCCACCCAGGGAGGGTACGACACCATATATTTT. Amino acid sequence: CATQGGYDTIYF.

The genes are TRBV7-9 and TRBJ2-2; the D gene is possibly TRBD1 (9 bases). V was cut by 5 bases and J by 3 bases, with 19 bases left in between. This CDR3 is built from 17 residues. Looked up from germline, CDR1 is SEHNR and CDR2 is FQNEAQ (reference sequence). The CDR3 DNA is TGTGCCAGCAGCACCTCGGGGGGGACAGGGCACACCGGGGAGCTGTTTTTT. This sequence encodes CASSTSGGTGHTGELFF.

This chain connects TRBV19 to TRBJ2-7, with D possibly TRBD1 on 6 matching bases. Trimming left V 3 bases short and J 3 bases short, with 18 bases between. The CDR3 is made up of 16 amino acids. Germline assignment: CDR1 LNHDA and CDR2 SQIVND (reference sequence). The CDR3 sequence: CASSMQDSNLLYEQYF. DNA of the CDR3: TGTGCCAGTAGTATGCAGGACAGCAACCTGCTCTACGAGCAGTACTTC.

The chain combines TRBV19 with TRBJ1-1; D is ambiguous. The length of the CDR3 is 13 residues. CDR1 is LNHDA and CDR2 is SQIVND in the germline V gene (reference sequence). Trimming left V 3 bases short and J 1 base short, with 6 bases between. The CDR3 protein is CASSITRNTEAFF. The CDR3 coding sequence is TGTGCCAGTAGTATTACGAGGAACACTGAAGCTTTCTTT.

The chain joins TRBV6-6 to TRBJ2-3, with D tentatively TRBD2 (6 bases). Trimming removed 5 bases from V and 2 bases from J, with 11 bases in between. Germline V gene sequence: CDR1 MNHNY, CDR2 SVGAGI (reference sequence). The length of the CDR3 is 14 residues. The CDR3 sequence: CASSSSGITDTQYF. The CDR3 nucleotides are TGTGCCAGCAGTAGTAGCGGAATCACAGATACGCAGTATTTT.

This chain uses TRBV24-1 with TRBJ1-2, with TRBD1 identical over 7 bases. The CDR3 covers 15 residues. Losses at the gene ends were 3 bases for V and 5 bases for J; bases not matched to a gene: 8. The germline V gene has CDR1 KGHDR and CDR2 SFDVKD. CDR3 DNA: TGTGCCACCAGTGATCCTAGGACAGGTCGGTATGGCTACACCTTC. Translation gives CATSDPRTGRYGYTF.

The chain carries TRBV18 and TRBJ1-1; perhaps TRBD1 as D (5 bases). This CDR3 spans 14 amino acids. Trimming took 2 bases from V and 5 from J, leaving 12 bases between them. From germline, CDR1 is KGHSH and CDR2 LQKENI. CDR3 in amino acids: CASSPFAGETEAFF. CDR3 nucleotide sequence: TGTGCCAGCTCACCATTCGCGGGGGAGACTGAAGCTTTCTTT.

The chain carries TRBV4-2 and TRBJ2-3; the D gene is possibly TRBD2 (6 bases). CDR1 is LGHNA and CDR2 is YNFKEQ in the germline V gene. Trimming removed 1 base from V and 0 bases from J, with 8 bases in between. The CDR3 runs 15 residues. In DNA form, the CDR3 reads TGTGCCAGCAGCCAAGGGGGGGAGAGCACAGATACGCAGTATTTT. It translates to CASSQGGESTDTQYF.

This chain connects TRBV5-5 to TRBJ1-6, with 9 bases identical to TRBD1. CDR3 length: 14 residues. The V gene end was trimmed by 3 bases and the J gene end by 9 bases; junction bases not matched to a gene: 4. Looked up from germline, CDR1 is SGHKS and CDR2 is YYEKEE (reference sequence). CDR3 sequence (DNA): TGTGCCAGCAGCTCGGGACAGGGTTCTTCACCCCTCCACTTT. Amino acids: CASSSGQGSSPLHF.

This sequence joins TRBV7-9 and TRBJ2-4, with 8 bases lining up with TRBD1. This CDR3 spans 14 amino acids. With 1 base clipped from V and 6 bases from J, the junction kept 2 bases outside the gene matches. In germline, CDR1 is SEHNR, CDR2 FQNEAQ (reference sequence). CDR3 nucleotide sequence: TGTGCCAGCAGCTTAGGAGGACAGGGAAACATTCAGTACTTC. This gives the protein CASSLGGQGNIQYF. Based on the CDR3 plus reference TRBV7-9 and TRBJ2-4, the full variable domain is DTGVSQNPRHKITKRGQNVTFRCDPISEHNRLYWYRQTLGQGPEFLTYFQNEAQLEKSRLLSDRFSAERPKGSFSTLEIQRTEQGDSAMYLCASSLGGQGNIQYFGAGTRLSVL.

This chain uses TRBV12-5 with TRBJ2-1, with a possible D match to TRBD1 (7 bases). Germline V gene lookup returns CDR1 LGHNT and CDR2 FRNRAP. Trimming took 5 bases from V and 4 from J, leaving 12 bases between them. The CDR3 totals 14 residues. In DNA, the CDR3 is TGTGCTAGTGGTGCAGGGGGGAGGTACAATGAGCAGTTCTTC. The encoded protein is CASGAGGRYNEQFF.

J is TRBJ2-5 and V is TRBV7-8, with D unclear. The CDR3 has 15 residues. Germline V lookup: CDR1 SGHVS, CDR2 FQNEAQ. The V end was cut by 0 bases, the J end by 5 bases, with 13 bases between. CDR3 region: CASSLANLLVETQYF. The CDR3 DNA is TGTGCCAGCAGCTTAGCAAACTTGCTGGTGGAGACCCAGTACTTC.